The text below deals with one T cell receptor (beta chain). TCRdb's copy holds only in-frame clones and misses some; the assay was immunoSEQ multiplex PCR. Here the sample spans some 66,000 clones, about 82% being singletons. V lost 0 bases and J lost 0, with 18 bases in between. The CDR3 length is 19 residues. In germline, CDR1 is MGHRA, CDR2 YSYEKL. The entry originates in a study of control samples from healthy donors and cancer patients. The chain has TRBV4-1 and TRBJ2-1; D possibly corresponds to TRBD2 (6 bases). The specimen was blood. The clonotype comes from a man in his forties in good health. The CDR3 loop reads CASSQDSTSRGSSYNEQFF. CDR3 DNA: TGCGCCAGCAGCCAAGATTCAACTAGCCGGGGGAGCTCCTACAATGAGCAGTTCTTC.